These T cell receptor beta chains were read from a single sample in a study of response to subunit inactivated influenza vaccine. TCRdb ran MiXCR on the RT-PCR reads and lists one entry per CDR3 protein. Found here are about 180,000 distinct CDR3 sequences, roughly 8.7% of them singletons; the top ten hold approximately 10%. This sample comprised non-naive T cells sorted from PBMCs, obtained on the day of vaccination. These receptors were obtained from a middle-aged man who received an inactivated influenza vaccine. The CDR3 runs from the conserved cysteine through the conserved F or W. D genes are given only for firm matches. Rows give clone size only sometimes, using once, few, many, or a class for an expanded clone.

clone size	V gene	J gene	D gene	CDR3 protein	CDR3 DNA
few	TRBV28	TRBJ2-7	NA	CASSFDFVLQGHEQYF	TGTGCCAGCAGTTTCGATTTTGTACTACAGGGCCACGAGCAGTACTTC
many	TRBV27	TRBJ2-7	TRBD2	CASRASGTYEQYF	TGTGCCAGTCGAGCTAGCGGGACCTACGAGCAGTACTTC
many	TRBV7-3	TRBJ2-3	NA	CASSLGQLTDTQYF	TGTGCCAGCAGCTTGGGGCAGTTAACAGATACGCAGTATTTT
NA	TRBV4-2	TRBJ2-5	TRBD2	CASSQEISGRGRQETQYF	TGTGCCAGCAGCCAAGAGATTAGCGGGAGGGGTCGACAAGAGACCCAGTACTTC
many	TRBV5-5	TRBJ2-1	NA	CASSPTGREQFF	TGTGCCAGCAGCCCGACGGGCCGGGAGCAGTTCTTC
few	TRBV6-1	TRBJ1-2	TRBD1	CASSEGTGGPIANYGYTF	TGTGCCAGCAGTGAAGGGACAGGGGGCCCGATAGCTAACTATGGCTACACCTTC
NA	TRBV20-1	TRBJ2-7	NA	CSATSDAWYEQYF	TGCAGTGCTACATCGGACGCGTGGTACGAGCAGTACTTC
few	TRBV6-2/TRBV6-3	TRBJ1-1	NA	CASSYLTPPGTEAFF	TGTGCCAGCAGTTACCTGACTCCGCCGGGCACTGAAGCTTTCTTT
NA	TRBV27	TRBJ2-2	NA	CASRSFGELFF	TGTGCCAGCAGGAGTTTCGGGGAGCTGTTTTTT
NA	TRBV20-1	TRBJ1-1	NA	CSAIRRTSDSEAFF	TGCAGTGCTATTAGACGGACCTCGGACTCTGAAGCTTTCTTT
many	TRBV3-1	TRBJ2-7	TRBD2	CASSQGLAGDYEQYF	TGTGCCAGCAGCCAGGGACTAGCGGGAGACTACGAGCAGTACTTC
few	TRBV6-2/TRBV6-3	TRBJ1-5	TRBD1	CASSGQGAGAQHF	TGTGCCAGCAGCGGACAGGGGGCCGGGGCCCAGCATTTT
many	TRBV19	TRBJ2-7	NA	CASSISVGYEQYF	TGTGCCAGTAGTATTTCGGTCGGCTACGAGCAGTACTTC
NA	TRBV6-5	TRBJ2-7	NA	CASSSSTPTFKYEQYF	TGTGCCAGCAGTTCATCTACCCCTACCTTCAAGTACGAGCAGTACTTC
few	TRBV3-1	TRBJ1-4	NA	CASSQGFSEKLFF	TGTGCCAGCAGCCAGGGATTTAGCGAAAAACTGTTTTTT
NA	TRBV20-1	TRBJ1-6	NA	CSARDRAGRGLPLHF	TGCAGTGCTAGAGATAGGGCAGGGAGAGGGTTACCCCTCCACTTT
many	TRBV3-1	TRBJ2-7	NA	CASSASGFSTYEQYF	TGTGCCAGCAGCGCATCGGGCTTCTCAACCTACGAGCAGTACTTC
few	TRBV28	TRBJ2-3	TRBD2	CASGALSGGEWLYF	TGTGCCAGCGGAGCCCTAAGCGGGGGCGAATGGCTGTATTTT
many	TRBV4-3	TRBJ2-7	TRBD2	CASSQDLASGAYEQYF	TGCGCCAGCAGCCAAGACCTAGCTAGCGGAGCCTACGAGCAGTACTTC
few	TRBV12-3/TRBV12-4	TRBJ1-1	NA	CASSQGGRYTEAFF	TGTGCCAGCAGTCAAGGGGGGCGGTACACTGAAGCTTTCTTT
NA	TRBV6-2/TRBV6-3	TRBJ2-5	NA	CASSYSRFSRQETQYF	TGTGCCAGCAGTTACTCGAGGTTCTCGCGACAAGAGACCCAGTACTTC
NA	TRBV14	TRBJ2-6	NA	CASSDAGTGANVLTF	TGTGCCAGCAGCGATGCCGGGACTGGGGCCAACGTCCTGACTTTC
NA	TRBV7-2	TRBJ2-1	TRBD2	CASSLGLAGASEQFF	TGTGCCAGCAGCTTAGGACTAGCGGGAGCCAGTGAGCAGTTCTTC
NA	TRBV19	TRBJ2-3	NA	CASRSSGKGTQYF	TGTGCCAGTAGATCTTCAGGGAAAGGTACGCAGTATTTT
few	TRBV9	TRBJ2-5	NA	CASSSRTGETQYF	TGTGCCAGCAGCTCTAGGACCGGAGAGACCCAGTACTTC
NA	TRBV6-4	TRBJ2-7	NA	CASSDGHEQYF	TGTGCCAGCAGTGACGGCCACGAGCAGTACTTC
NA	TRBV5-6	TRBJ2-7	TRBD2	CASSKTSVSYEQYF	TGTGCCAGCAGCAAGACTAGCGTCTCCTACGAGCAGTACTTC
once	TRBV20-1	TRBJ2-3	TRBD1	CCASRSGTGRTDTQYF	TGCTGTGCTAGTAGATCCGGGACAGGGAGAACAGATACGCAGTATTTT
few	TRBV7-2	TRBJ1-1	TRBD1	CASSGGQRYTEAFF	TGTGCCAGCAGCGGGGGACAGAGATACACTGAAGCTTTCTTT
NA	TRBV2	TRBJ2-5	NA	CASRRQYQETQYF	TGTGCCAGCAGGAGACAGTACCAAGAGACCCAGTACTTC
NA	TRBV11-3	TRBJ2-3	NA	CASSLGGRASDTDTQYF	TGTGCCAGCAGCTTAGGGGGCCGGGCGTCTGACACAGATACGCAGTATTTT
many	TRBV5-1	TRBJ2-7	TRBD1	CASSGRDSIYEQYF	TGCGCCAGCAGCGGCCGGGACAGTATCTACGAGCAGTACTTC
many	TRBV7-9	TRBJ2-1	NA	CASSSQGGGQEFF	TGTGCCAGCAGCAGTCAGGGGGGAGGGCAGGAGTTCTTC
many	TRBV12-5	TRBJ1-5	NA	CASGPGRRNQPQHF	TGTGCTAGTGGCCCCGGACGACGCAATCAGCCCCAGCATTTT
NA	TRBV20-1	TRBJ2-7	NA	CSGIIGTLGEQYF	TGCAGTGGCATAATAGGGACTCTCGGCGAGCAGTACTTC
many	TRBV11-1	TRBJ2-1	TRBD2	CASRGTSGRKLTYNEQFF	TGTGCCAGCAGGGGGACTAGCGGGAGAAAATTGACCTACAATGAGCAGTTCTTC
NA	TRBV27	TRBJ2-5	NA	CASSLYGGTQTKQYF	TGTGCCAGCAGTTTATACGGCGGGACACAGACCAAACAGTACTTC
many	TRBV20-1	TRBJ1-2	NA	CSAEGRDGYTF	TGCAGTGCTGAGGGGAGGGACGGCTACACCTTC